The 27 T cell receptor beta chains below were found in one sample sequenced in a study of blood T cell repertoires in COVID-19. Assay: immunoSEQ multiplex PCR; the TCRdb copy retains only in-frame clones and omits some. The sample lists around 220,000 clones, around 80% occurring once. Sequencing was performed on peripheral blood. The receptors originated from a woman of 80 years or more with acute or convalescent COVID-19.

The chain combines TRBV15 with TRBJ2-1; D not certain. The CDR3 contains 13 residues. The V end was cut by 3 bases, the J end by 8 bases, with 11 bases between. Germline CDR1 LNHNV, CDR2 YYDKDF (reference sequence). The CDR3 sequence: CATSSYISDEQFF. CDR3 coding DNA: TGTGCCACCAGCAGCTATATCAGCGATGAGCAGTTCTTC.

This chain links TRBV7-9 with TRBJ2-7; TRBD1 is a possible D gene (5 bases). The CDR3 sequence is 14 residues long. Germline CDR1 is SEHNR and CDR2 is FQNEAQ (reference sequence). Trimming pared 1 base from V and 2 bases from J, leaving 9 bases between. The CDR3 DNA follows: TGTGCCAGCAGCTTAGGGACACCCGCCTACGAGCAGTACTTC. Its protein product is CASSLGTPAYEQYF.

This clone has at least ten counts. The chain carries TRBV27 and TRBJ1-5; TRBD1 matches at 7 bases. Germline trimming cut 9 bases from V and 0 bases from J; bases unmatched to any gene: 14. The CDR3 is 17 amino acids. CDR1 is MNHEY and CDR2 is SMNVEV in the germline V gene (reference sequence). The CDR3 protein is CASLATGTDYSNQPQHF. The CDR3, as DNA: TGTGCCAGTCTGGCTACCGGGACAGATTATAGCAATCAGCCCCAGCATTTT.

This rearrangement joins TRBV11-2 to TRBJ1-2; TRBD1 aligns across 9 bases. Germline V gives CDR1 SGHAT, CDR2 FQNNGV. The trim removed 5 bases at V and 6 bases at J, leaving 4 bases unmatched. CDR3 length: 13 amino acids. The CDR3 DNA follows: TGTGCCAGCAGCGGACAGGGGTCGGATGGCTACACCTTC. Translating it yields CASSGQGSDGYTF.

CDR3 coding DNA: TGTGCCAGCACTCCTACGAACACCGGGGAGCTGTTTTTT. This gives the protein CASTPTNTGELFF. J is TRBJ2-2 and V is TRBV2; D is uncertain. CDR1 SNHLY and CDR2 FYNNEI come from the germline V gene. Trimming removed 7 bases at V and 0 bases at J, with 6 bases between. The CDR3 totals 13 residues.

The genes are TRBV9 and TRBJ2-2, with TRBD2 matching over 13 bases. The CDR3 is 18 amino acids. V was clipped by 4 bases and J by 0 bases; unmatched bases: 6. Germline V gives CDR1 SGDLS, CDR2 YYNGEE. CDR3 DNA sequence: TGTGCCAGCAGCTCAAGACTAGCGGGAGGCGCGAACACCGGGGAGCTGTTTTTT. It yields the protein CASSSRLAGGANTGELFF.

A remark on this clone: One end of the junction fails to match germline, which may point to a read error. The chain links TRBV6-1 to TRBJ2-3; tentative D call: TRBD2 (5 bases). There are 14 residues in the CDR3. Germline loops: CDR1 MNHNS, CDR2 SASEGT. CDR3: CASTEGRGADTQYF. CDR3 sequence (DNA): TGTGCCAGCACTGAAGGCCGGGGAGCGGATACGCAGTATTTT.

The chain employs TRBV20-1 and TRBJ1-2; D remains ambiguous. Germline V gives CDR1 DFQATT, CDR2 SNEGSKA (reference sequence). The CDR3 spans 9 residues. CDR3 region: CSTSPGYTF. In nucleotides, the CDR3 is TGCAGCACTAGCCCTGGCTACACCTTC.

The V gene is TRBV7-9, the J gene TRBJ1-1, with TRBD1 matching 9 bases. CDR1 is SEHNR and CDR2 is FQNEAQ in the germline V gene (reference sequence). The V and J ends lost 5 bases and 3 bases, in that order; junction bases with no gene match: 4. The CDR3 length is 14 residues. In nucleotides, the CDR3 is TGTGCCAGCAGCCTGGACAGGGGATACACTGAAGCTTTCTTT. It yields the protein CASSLDRGYTEAFF.

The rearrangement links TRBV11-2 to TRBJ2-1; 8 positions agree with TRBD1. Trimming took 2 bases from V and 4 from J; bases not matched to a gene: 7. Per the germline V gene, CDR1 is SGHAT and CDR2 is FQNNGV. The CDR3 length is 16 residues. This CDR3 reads CASSLHPGGEYNEQFF. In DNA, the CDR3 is TGTGCCAGCAGCTTACACCCAGGGGGCGAGTACAATGAGCAGTTCTTC.

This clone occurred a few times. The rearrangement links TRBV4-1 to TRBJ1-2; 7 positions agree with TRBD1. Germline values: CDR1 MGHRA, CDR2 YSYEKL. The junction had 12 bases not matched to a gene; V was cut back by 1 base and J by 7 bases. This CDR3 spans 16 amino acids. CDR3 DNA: TGCGCCAGCAGCCAAGGGCAGGGGGATCCGTCGAGTGGCTACACCTTC. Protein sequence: CASSQGQGDPSSGYTF.

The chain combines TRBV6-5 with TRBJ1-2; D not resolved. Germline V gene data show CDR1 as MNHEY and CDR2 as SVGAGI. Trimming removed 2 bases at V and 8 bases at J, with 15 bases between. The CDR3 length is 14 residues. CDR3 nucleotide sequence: TGTGCCAGCAGTTACCTGAGGGTCGGTGGCGGCTACACCTTC. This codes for CASSYLRVGGGYTF.

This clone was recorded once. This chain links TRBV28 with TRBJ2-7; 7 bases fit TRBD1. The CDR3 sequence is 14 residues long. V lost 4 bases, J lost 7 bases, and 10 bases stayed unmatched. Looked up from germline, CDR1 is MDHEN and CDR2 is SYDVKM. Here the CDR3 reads CASSSPGPRGEQYF. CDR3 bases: TGTGCCAGCAGTTCCCCGGGCCCCAGGGGGGAGCAGTACTTC.

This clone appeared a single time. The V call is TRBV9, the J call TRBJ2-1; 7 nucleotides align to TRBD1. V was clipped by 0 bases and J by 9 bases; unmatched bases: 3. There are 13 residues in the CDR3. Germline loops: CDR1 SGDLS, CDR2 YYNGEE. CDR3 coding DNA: TGTGCCAGCAGCGTAGGGACAGGATTTGAGCAGTTCTTC. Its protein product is CASSVGTGFEQFF.

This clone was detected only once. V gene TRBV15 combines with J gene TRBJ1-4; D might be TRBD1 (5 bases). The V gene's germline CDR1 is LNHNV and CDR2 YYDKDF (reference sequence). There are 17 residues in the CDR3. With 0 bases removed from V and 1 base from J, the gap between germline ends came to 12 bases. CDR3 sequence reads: CATSRDHPGGTNEKLFF. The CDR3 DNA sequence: TGTGCCACCAGCAGAGACCACCCGGGGGGAACTAATGAAAAACTGTTTTTT.

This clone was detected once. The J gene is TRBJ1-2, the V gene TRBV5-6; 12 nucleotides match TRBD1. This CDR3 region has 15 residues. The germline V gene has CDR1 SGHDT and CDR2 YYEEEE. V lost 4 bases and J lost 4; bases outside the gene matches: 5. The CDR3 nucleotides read TGTGCCAGCAGCCCGGGACAGGGGGCAATCTATGGCTACACCTTC. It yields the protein CASSPGQGAIYGYTF.

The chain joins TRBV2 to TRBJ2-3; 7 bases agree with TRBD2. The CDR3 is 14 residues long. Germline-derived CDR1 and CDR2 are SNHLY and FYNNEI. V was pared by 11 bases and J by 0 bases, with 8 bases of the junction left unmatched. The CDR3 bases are TGTGCCCTCCGGGGGGTGGCTAGCACAGATACGCAGTATTTT. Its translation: CALRGVASTDTQYF.

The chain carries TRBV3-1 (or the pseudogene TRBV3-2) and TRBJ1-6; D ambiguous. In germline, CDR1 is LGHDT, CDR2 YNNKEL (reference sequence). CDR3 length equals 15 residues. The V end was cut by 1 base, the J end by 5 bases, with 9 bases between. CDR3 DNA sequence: TGTGCCAGCAGCCAAGGGAGGCGGGATAATTCACCCCTCCACTTT. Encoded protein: CASSQGRRDNSPLHF.

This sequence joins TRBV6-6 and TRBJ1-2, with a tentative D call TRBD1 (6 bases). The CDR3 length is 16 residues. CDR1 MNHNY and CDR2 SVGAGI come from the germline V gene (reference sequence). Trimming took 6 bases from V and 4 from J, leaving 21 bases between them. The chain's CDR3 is CASSDGRQGSSYGYTF. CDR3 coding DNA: TGTGCCAGCAGCGATGGACGGCAGGGGAGTAGCTATGGCTACACCTTC.

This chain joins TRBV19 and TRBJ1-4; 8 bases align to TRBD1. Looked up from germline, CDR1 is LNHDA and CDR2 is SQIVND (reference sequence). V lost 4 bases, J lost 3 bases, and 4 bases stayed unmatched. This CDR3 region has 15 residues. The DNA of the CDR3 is TGTGCCAGTAGTACAAACAGGGGGTCTAATGAAAAACTGTTTTTT. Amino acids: CASSTNRGSNEKLFF. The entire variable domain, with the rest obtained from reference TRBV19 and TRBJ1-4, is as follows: DGGITQSPKYLFRKEGQNVTLSCEQNLNHDAMYWYRQDPGQGLRLIYYSQIVNDFQKGDIAEGYSVSREKKESFPLTVTSAQKNPTAFYLCASSTNRGSNEKLFFGSGTQLSVL.

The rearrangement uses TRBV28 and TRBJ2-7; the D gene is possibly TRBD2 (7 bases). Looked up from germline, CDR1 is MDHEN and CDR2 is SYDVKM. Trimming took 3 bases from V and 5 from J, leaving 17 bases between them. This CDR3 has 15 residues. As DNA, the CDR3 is TGTGCCAGCAGTTTGAGGGGGAGGGTCGTTAACGAGCAGTACTTC. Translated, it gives CASSLRGRVVNEQYF.

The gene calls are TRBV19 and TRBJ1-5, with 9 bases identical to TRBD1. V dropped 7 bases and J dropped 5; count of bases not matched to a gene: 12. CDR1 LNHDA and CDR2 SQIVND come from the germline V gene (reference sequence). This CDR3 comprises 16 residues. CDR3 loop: CASIPNPGQGYQPQHF. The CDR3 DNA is TGTGCCAGTATCCCGAACCCCGGACAGGGGTATCAGCCCCAGCATTTT.

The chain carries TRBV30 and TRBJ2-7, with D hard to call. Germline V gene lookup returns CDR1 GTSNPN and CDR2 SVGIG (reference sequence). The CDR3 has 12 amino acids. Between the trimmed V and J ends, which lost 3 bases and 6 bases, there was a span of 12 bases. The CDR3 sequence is CAWRFHSGEQYF. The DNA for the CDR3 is TGTGCCTGGAGATTCCACTCGGGCGAGCAGTACTTC.

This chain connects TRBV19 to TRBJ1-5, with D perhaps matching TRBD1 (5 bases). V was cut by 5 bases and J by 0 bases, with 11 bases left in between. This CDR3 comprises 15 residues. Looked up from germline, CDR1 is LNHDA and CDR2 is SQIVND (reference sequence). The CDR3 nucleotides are TGTGCCAGTAGTTCGGGGGGTCCTAGCAATCAGCCCCAGCATTTT. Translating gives CASSSGGPSNQPQHF.

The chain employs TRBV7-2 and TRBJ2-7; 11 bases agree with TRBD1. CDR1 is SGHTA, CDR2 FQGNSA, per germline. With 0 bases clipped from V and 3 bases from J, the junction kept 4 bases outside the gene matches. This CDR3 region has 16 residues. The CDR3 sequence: CASSLALGTGGYEQYF. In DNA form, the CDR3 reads TGTGCCAGCAGCTTAGCGTTGGGGACAGGGGGCTACGAGCAGTACTTC.

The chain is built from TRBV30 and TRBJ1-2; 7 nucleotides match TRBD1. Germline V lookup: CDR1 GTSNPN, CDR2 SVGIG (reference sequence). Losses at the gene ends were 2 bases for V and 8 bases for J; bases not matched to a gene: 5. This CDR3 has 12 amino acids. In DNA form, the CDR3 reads TGTGCCTGGAGTCGCCAGGGGGGAGGCTACACCTTC. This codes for CAWSRQGGGYTF.

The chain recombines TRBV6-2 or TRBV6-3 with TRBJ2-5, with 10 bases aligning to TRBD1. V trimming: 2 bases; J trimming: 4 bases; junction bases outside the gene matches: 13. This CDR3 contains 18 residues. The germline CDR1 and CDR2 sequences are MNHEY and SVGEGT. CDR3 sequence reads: CASSYPTRQGALGETQYF. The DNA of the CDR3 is TGTGCCAGCAGTTACCCTACTCGACAGGGGGCGTTAGGAGAGACCCAGTACTTC.